The rows below give T cell receptor beta chains drawn from one sample of a study of CD4 T cells in relation to SARS-CoV-2 and coronaviruses. Sequencing was performed with immunoSEQ multiplex PCR; in TCRdb, only in-frame clones are kept and a portion is missing. The table records tens of thousands of clones, around 76% of them present only once. These receptors have no identified antigens. The sequencing input was CD4+ T cells from PBMCs, cultured in vitro. The receptors were gathered from a human donor in good health. Both conserved end residues are part of each CDR3. A D gene is named only where the DNA matches it firmly. Clone size appears in some rows only: once, few, many, or a class for an expanded clone.

>NA|NA|TRBV28|TRBJ2-4
CASGLGWPGNIQYF
TGTGCCAGCGGCCTGGGCTGGCCCGGTAACATTCAGTACTTC
>NA|TRBD2|TRBV19|TRBJ2-3
CASSRASGGSTDTQYF
TGTGCCAGTAGTCGGGCTAGCGGGGGAAGCACAGATACGCAGTATTTT
>NA|NA|TRBV7-2|TRBJ2-1
CASSRSVVGSSNEQFF
TGTGCCAGCAGCCGCTCAGTAGTGGGGAGCTCAAATGAGCAGTTCTTC
>NA|NA|TRBV6-7|TRBJ1-6
CASSYPGVDNSPLHF
TGTGCCAGCAGTTATCCCGGGGTCGATAATTCACCCCTCCACTTT
>NA|NA|TRBV12-3/TRBV12-4|TRBJ1-2
CASSPSGTYGYTF
TGTGCCAGCAGTCCAAGCGGGACATATGGCTACACCTTC
>NA|NA|TRBV6-2/TRBV6-3|TRBJ2-1
CATTPQGYNEQFF
TGTGCCACCACCCCGCAAGGGTACAATGAGCAGTTCTTC
>NA|NA|TRBV9|TRBJ2-3
CASSVVVTDTQYF
TGTGCCAGCAGCGTAGTCGTGACAGATACGCAGTATTTT
>NA|TRBD1|TRBV2|TRBJ2-3
CASNRDRGIGTDTQYF
TGTGCCAGCAATAGGGACAGGGGAATAGGAACAGATACGCAGTATTTT
>NA|TRBD1|TRBV7-8|TRBJ2-1
CASSPTRQGVYNEQFF
TGTGCCAGCAGTCCAACCCGACAGGGCGTCTACAATGAGCAGTTCTTC
>NA|TRBD2|TRBV7-2|TRBJ2-7
CASSWTSAGNEQYF
TGTGCCAGCAGCTGGACTAGCGCGGGCAACGAGCAGTACTTC
>NA|NA|TRBV12-5|TRBJ2-7
CASGFEGYEQYF
TGTGCTAGTGGTTTCGAGGGTTACGAGCAGTACTTC
>NA|NA|TRBV5-1|TRBJ2-2
CASSQASNTGELFF
TGCGCCAGCAGCCAGGCTTCGAACACCGGGGAGCTGTTTTTT
>NA|TRBD2|TRBV5-1|TRBJ2-3
CASSSTSGASTDTQYF
TGCGCCAGCAGCTCAACTAGCGGGGCTAGCACAGATACGCAGTATTTT
>NA|TRBD2|TRBV9|TRBJ2-2
CASSVDPSGGALNTGELFF
TGTGCCAGCAGCGTAGATCCTAGCGGGGGGGCCCTAAACACCGGGGAGCTGTTTTTT
>medium-sized|NA|TRBV7-8|TRBJ2-2
CASSPRRQRELFF
TGTGCCAGCAGCCCCCGGCGTCAACGGGAGCTGTTTTTT
>NA|NA|TRBV9|TRBJ1-2
CASSVRGVADSNYGYTF
TGTGCCAGCAGCGTTCGGGGAGTCGCCGATTCGAACTATGGCTACACCTTC
>NA|NA|TRBV5-1|TRBJ1-2
CASSPGYGYTF
TGCGCCAGCAGCCCGGGCTATGGCTACACCTTC
>once|NA|TRBV29-1|TRBJ2-2
CSTDGNTGELFF
TGCAGCACGGACGGGAACACCGGGGAGCTGTTTTTT
>NA|NA|TRBV7-9|TRBJ2-1
CASRPRPGRGRPEQFF
TGTGCCAGCAGACCGAGACCCGGGAGGGGGCGGCCTGAGCAGTTCTTC
>NA|NA|TRBV30|TRBJ1-2
CAWSGDYYGYTF
TGTGCCTGGAGTGGGGACTACTATGGCTACACCTTC
>NA|NA|TRBV2|TRBJ2-2
CASSEFGGGELFF
TGTGCCAGCAGTGAGTTCGGTGGAGGGGAGCTGTTTTTT
>NA|NA|TRBV14|TRBJ2-2
CASSYRGSGELFF
TGTGCCAGCAGCTATCGAGGGTCAGGGGAGCTGTTTTTT
>few|NA|TRBV7-8|TRBJ1-5
CASSVTGDRYNQPQHF
TGTGCCAGCAGCGTCACAGGAGACCGATACAATCAGCCCCAGCATTTT
>NA|NA|TRBV6-2/TRBV6-3|TRBJ2-7
CASSYVEGFYEQYF
TGTGCCAGCAGTTACGTTGAGGGGTTCTACGAGCAGTACTTC
>once|NA|TRBV18|TRBJ1-5
CASSPWDGGNQPQHF
TGTGCCAGCTCACCATGGGACGGGGGCAATCAGCCCCAGCATTTT
>NA|TRBD1|TRBV6-1|TRBJ2-1
CASSEVVRGLRDEQFF
TGTGCCAGCAGTGAAGTAGTCAGGGGGCTTCGGGATGAGCAGTTCTTC
>NA|TRBD1|TRBV4-3|TRBJ2-2
CASSLMGQVAGELFF
TGCGCCAGCAGCCTAATGGGACAGGTCGCCGGGGAGCTGTTTTTT
>NA|TRBD2|TRBV2|TRBJ2-7
CASRGTSGGATYEQYF
TGTGCCAGCAGGGGGACTAGCGGGGGCGCAACCTACGAGCAGTACTTC
>NA|NA|TRBV7-8|TRBJ1-5
CASSLRDSNQPQHF
TGTGCCAGCAGCCTCAGGGACTCCAATCAGCCCCAGCATTTT
>NA|NA|TRBV2|TRBJ1-1
CASRRFTGLNTEAFF
TGTGCCAGCCGACGTTTTACAGGGCTGAACACTGAAGCTTTCTTT
>NA|NA|TRBV9|TRBJ1-6
CASSVEGRDSPLHF
TGTGCCAGCAGCGTAGAGGGCAGGGATTCACCCCTCCACTTT
>NA|NA|TRBV2|TRBJ1-2
CASRKGDGAWTF
TGTGCCAGCAGGAAGGGGGACGGCGCATGGACCTTC
>NA|TRBD2|TRBV13|TRBJ2-3
CASSLWTSRGTDTQYF
TGTGCCAGCAGCTTATGGACTAGCCGGGGAACAGATACGCAGTATTTT
>NA|TRBD2|TRBV7-8|TRBJ2-7
CASSHRRLAGVYEQYF
TGTGCCAGCAGCCACCGGAGGCTAGCGGGAGTTTACGAGCAGTACTTC
>NA|NA|TRBV2|TRBJ2-1
CASSVRLGPANEQFF
TGTGCCAGCAGTGTCCGGCTGGGCCCGGCCAATGAGCAGTTCTTC
>NA|NA|TRBV6-2/TRBV6-3|TRBJ1-1
CASSPGRLQKTDRWTEAFF
TGTGCCAGCAGTCCCGGGCGACTTCAAAAGACAGACCGTTGGACTGAAGCTTTCTTT
>once|TRBD2|TRBV29-1|TRBJ2-3
CSVRSSGRGGTQYF
TGCAGCGTTAGGTCTAGCGGGAGGGGAGGTACGCAGTATTTT
>NA|NA|TRBV10-3|TRBJ2-1
CAISESLAVLTYNEQFF
TGTGCCATCAGTGAGTCCTTAGCGGTCCTCACCTACAATGAGCAGTTCTTC
>NA|NA|TRBV12-3/TRBV12-4|TRBJ2-7
CASSPDTYEQYF
TGTGCCAGCAGCCCGGACACCTACGAGCAGTACTTC
>NA|TRBD1|TRBV19|TRBJ2-7
CASQDRAVDEQYF
TGTGCCAGTCAGGACAGGGCGGTCGACGAGCAGTACTTC
>NA|TRBD1|TRBV4-3|TRBJ2-1
CASSQETGVPYNEQFF
TGCGCCAGCAGCCAAGAAACAGGGGTTCCCTACAATGAGCAGTTCTTC
>once|TRBD1|TRBV18|TRBJ2-7
CASSPLRDSPAHEQYF
TGTGCCAGCTCACCACTCCGGGACAGTCCGGCCCACGAGCAGTACTTC
>NA|NA|TRBV5-1|TRBJ2-5
CASSLEGRNQETQYF
TGCGCCAGCAGCTTGGAGGGCAGAAACCAAGAGACCCAGTACTTC
>NA|NA|TRBV6-4|TRBJ1-1
CASSDGRAGGSAFF
TGTGCCAGCAGTGACGGACGGGCTGGGGGTTCAGCTTTCTTT
>NA|TRBD2|TRBV19|TRBJ2-5
CASSISSGGLETQYF
TGTGCCAGTAGTATTTCTAGCGGGGGATTAGAGACCCAGTACTTC
>NA|NA|TRBV20-1|TRBJ2-5
CSARVQETQYF
TGCAGTGCTAGAGTCCAAGAGACCCAGTACTTC
>NA|NA|TRBV12-3/TRBV12-4|TRBJ1-1
CASSLRGGDMAFF
TGTGCCAGCAGTTTACGGGGGGGGGATATGGCTTTCTTT
>few|NA|TRBV2|TRBJ1-2
CASSEDQGGGYTF
TGTGCCAGCAGTGAAGATCAGGGTGGTGGCTACACCTTC
>NA|NA|TRBV18|TRBJ2-1
CASSLQLTNDEQFF
TGTGCCAGCTCACTCCAACTGACTAACGATGAGCAGTTCTTC
>NA|TRBD1|TRBV6-5|TRBJ1-4
CASRSGGQGDEKLFF
TGTGCCAGCAGGTCTGGGGGACAGGGGGATGAAAAACTGTTTTTT
>NA|NA|TRBV6-5|TRBJ1-2
CASQELLNYGYTF
TGTGCCAGCCAGGAGCTCCTAAACTATGGCTACACCTTC